This T cell receptor beta chain comes out of a study of OX40 agonist ivuxolimab in advanced cancers. V was cut by 3 bases and J by 4 bases, with 14 bases left in between. From germline, CDR1 is SGHRS and CDR2 YFSETQ. CDR3 length equals 15 residues. Sequenced by immunoSEQ multiplex PCR; TCRdb stores in-frame clones only, minus some. Of just over 80,000 clones in the sample, roughly 84% were seen once. The V and J genes are TRBV5-1 and TRBJ1-5, with a tentative D call TRBD1 (5 bases). This specimen was CD4+ or CD8+ T cells sorted from blood, taken in a trial of the OX40 agonist ivuxolimab. The clonotype comes from an adult with an advanced solid tumor such as melanoma, head and neck, liver or kidney cancer. The DNA for the CDR3 is TGCGCCAGCAGCTACCAGGGAGGGTGGAATCAGCCCCAGCATTTT. Protein product: CASSYQGGWNQPQHF.